The 15 T cell receptor beta chains listed next were all sequenced from one sample in a study of T cells expressing NK-cell markers. Reanalyzing the 5' RACE reads, TCRdb keeps one entry per CDR3 protein, without DNA. The ten most abundant clones cover roughly 10% of a sample with roughly 390,000 distinct CDR3 sequences. Sequenced sample: blood T cells: a sorted CD56 or NKG2C T cell subset, CD4+ or CD8+ T cells, or bulk PBMC T cells (not recorded which). Receptors were obtained from a woman aged 45 to 65 in good health.

The CDR3 spells CSALTGPMNTEAFF. The rearrangement uses TRBV29-1 and TRBJ1-1; checking the TCRdb D call of TRBD1 is not possible without DNA. The CDR3 spans 14 residues. CDR1 and CDR2 from the germline V gene are SQVTM and ANQGSEA.

The chain uses TRBV10-3 and TRBJ2-3; without DNA, the TCRdb call of TRBD2 cannot be checked. The CDR3 consists of 16 residues. The germline V gene has CDR1 ENHRY and CDR2 SYGVKD. CDR3 region: CAISEPQGGPKYTQYF.

The CDR3 loop is CSASPGGVTDTQYF. The rearrangement uses TRBV20-1 and TRBJ2-3; TCRdb names TRBD2, which stays unverified in the absence of DNA. CDR3 length: 14 amino acids. Germline assignment: CDR1 DFQATT and CDR2 SNEGSKA (reference sequence).

The chain carries TRBV7-9 and TRBJ2-1; absent DNA, TCRdb's TRBD2 call cannot be checked. This CDR3 region has 17 residues. Germline V gives CDR1 SEHNR, CDR2 FQNEAQ (reference sequence). The chain's CDR3 is CASSRRGTASSYNEQFF.

CDR3 region: CSARDLTTSGRSGEQFF. The V call is TRBV20-1, the J call TRBJ2-1; absent DNA, TCRdb's TRBD2 call cannot be checked. Germline CDR1 is DFQATT and CDR2 is SNEGSKA (reference sequence). CDR3 length equals 17 residues.

The J gene is TRBJ2-7, the V gene TRBV5-6; TCRdb names TRBD1, which stays unverified in the absence of DNA. The CDR3 is 15 residues long. Germline V CDR1 and CDR2: SGHDT, YYEEEE. The CDR3 here is CASSVTGRGSYEQYF. Variable domain in full (rest from reference TRBV5-6 and TRBJ2-7): DAGVTQSPTHLIKTRGQQVTLRCSPKSGHDTVSWYQQALGQGPQFIFQYYEEEERQRGNFPDRFSGHQFPNYSSELNVNALLLGDSALYLCASSVTGRGSYEQYFGPGTRLTVT.

The chain has TRBV20-1 and TRBJ1-2. Germline V gene sequence: CDR1 DFQATT, CDR2 SNEGSKA (reference sequence). This CDR3 is built from 12 residues. The CDR3 sequence: CSAPQEGLGYTF.

CDR3 sequence reads: CASGGQGVNTEAFF. The chain recombines TRBV6-5 with TRBJ1-1; TCRdb's D call of TRBD1 is untestable without DNA. This CDR3 comprises 14 residues. CDR1 MNHEY and CDR2 SVGAGI come from the germline V gene.

The CDR3 reads CASRSPGLAGGPPVDTQYF. The chain couples TRBV12-3 or TRBV12-4 to TRBJ2-3; the TCRdb call, TRBD2, lacks DNA for checking. CDR3 length equals 19 residues.

J is TRBJ2-7 and V is TRBV27; TCRdb proposes TRBD2, but this gene call is untestable without DNA. Germline loops: CDR1 MNHEY, CDR2 SMNVEV (reference sequence). The CDR3 extends over 16 amino acids. The CDR3 region is CASSSGLAGGTGEQYF.

The chain joins TRBV6-5 to TRBJ1-3. The CDR3 is 13 amino acids. Per the germline V gene, CDR1 is MNHEY and CDR2 is SVGAGI. CDR3: CASSYSQGNTIYF.

J is TRBJ2-1 and V is TRBV24-1. The CDR3 totals 14 residues. Germline V gene sequence: CDR1 KGHDR, CDR2 SFDVKD. The CDR3 loop reads CATSEGGFSGEQFF.

The chain joins TRBV11-2 to TRBJ2-1; TCRdb names TRBD1, which stays unverified in the absence of DNA. The CDR3 contains 16 residues. The germline V gene encodes CDR1 SGHAT and CDR2 FQNNGV. The CDR3 region is CASSSPRTGIRGEQFF.

CDR3 sequence: CASSDRYRGEMNTEAFF. The chain has TRBV6-1 and TRBJ1-1; absent DNA, TCRdb's TRBD1 call cannot be checked. The CDR3 covers 17 residues. Per germline, CDR1 MNHNS and CDR2 SASEGT.

The rearrangement links TRBV6-5 to TRBJ1-6. The CDR3 runs 13 residues. Germline-derived CDR1 and CDR2 are MNHEY and SVGAGI. CDR3 in amino acids: CASSPGPLLPLHF.